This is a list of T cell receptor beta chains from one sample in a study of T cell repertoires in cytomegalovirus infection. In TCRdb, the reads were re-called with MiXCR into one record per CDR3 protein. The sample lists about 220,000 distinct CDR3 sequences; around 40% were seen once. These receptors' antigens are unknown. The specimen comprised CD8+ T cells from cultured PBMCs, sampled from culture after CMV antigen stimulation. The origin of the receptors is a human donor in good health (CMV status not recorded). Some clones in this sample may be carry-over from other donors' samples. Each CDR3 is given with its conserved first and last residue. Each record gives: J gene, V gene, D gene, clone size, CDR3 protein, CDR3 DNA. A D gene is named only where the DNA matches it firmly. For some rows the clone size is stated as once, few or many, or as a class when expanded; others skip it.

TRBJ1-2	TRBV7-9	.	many	CASSLLNEGLNYGYTF	TGTGCCAGCAGCTTACTCAATGAGGGGCTAAACTATGGCTACACCTTC
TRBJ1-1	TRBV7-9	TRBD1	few	CASSKPQGAYTEAFF	TGTGCCAGCAGCAAGCCACAGGGGGCGTACACTGAAGCTTTCTTT
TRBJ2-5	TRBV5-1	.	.	CASSSRTGRVETQYF	TGCGCCAGCAGCTCACGGACAGGGAGGGTGGAGACCCAGTACTTC
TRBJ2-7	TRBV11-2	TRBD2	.	CASSPGTSVQSSYEQYF	TGTGCCAGCAGCCCCGGGACTAGCGTTCAGAGCTCCTACGAGCAGTACTTC
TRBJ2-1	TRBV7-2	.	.	CASSSQGSRDEQFF	TGTGCCAGCAGCTCCCAAGGGTCACGAGATGAGCAGTTCTTC
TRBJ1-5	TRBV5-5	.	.	CASSLTGNLNQPQHF	TGTGCCAGCAGCTTGACAGGGAACCTCAATCAGCCCCAGCATTTT
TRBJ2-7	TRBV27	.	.	CASSLRAPYEQYF	TGTGCCAGCAGTTTGCGGGCCCCCTACGAGCAGTACTTC
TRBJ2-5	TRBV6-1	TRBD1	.	CASSVDRTGGATQYF	TGTGCCAGCAGCGTAGATAGGACAGGCGGCGCGACCCAGTACTTC
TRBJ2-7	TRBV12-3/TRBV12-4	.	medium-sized	CASSFNRGSYEQYF	TGTGCCAGCAGTTTCAACCGGGGATCCTACGAGCAGTACTTC
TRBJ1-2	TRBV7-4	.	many	CASSRPLDSANYGYTF	TGTGCCAGCAGCCGACCCCTCGACAGCGCTAACTATGGCTACACCTTC
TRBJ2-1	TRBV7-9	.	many	CASSLNGRNYNEQFF	TGTGCCAGCAGCTTAAACGGGCGAAACTACAATGAGCAGTTCTTC
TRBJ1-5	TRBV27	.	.	CASSLTGSGQPQHF	TGTGCCAGCAGTTTAACGGGTTCAGGTCAGCCCCAGCATTTT
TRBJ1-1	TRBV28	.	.	CASSLPPTTEAFF	TGTGCCAGCAGTTTACCCCCTACGACTGAAGCTTTCTTT
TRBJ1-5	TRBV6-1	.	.	CASSELADTSRRNQPQHF	TGTGCCAGCAGTGAATTGGCAGATACGTCTCGGCGGAATCAGCCCCAGCATTTT
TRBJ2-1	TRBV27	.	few	CASSLSIRDEQFF	TGTGCCAGCAGTTTATCCATCCGGGATGAGCAGTTCTTC
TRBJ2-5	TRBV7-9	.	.	CASTLGQETQYF	TGTGCCAGCACCCTAGGACAAGAGACCCAGTACTTC
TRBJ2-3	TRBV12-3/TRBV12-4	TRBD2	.	CASSPGLGTDTQYF	TGTGCCAGCAGTCCGGGACTAGGGACAGATACGCAGTATTTT
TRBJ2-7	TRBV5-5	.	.	CASIPQRGRYEQYF	TGTGCCAGCATCCCTCAACGGGGCCGCTACGAGCAGTACTTC